A selection of T cell receptor beta chains follows, all from one sample in a study of T cells in localized non-small cell lung cancer. Libraries were prepared by immunoSEQ multiplex PCR; TCRdb keeps only in-frame clonotypes and omits some of them. The sample has some 13,000 clones; about 83% are singletons. The sequencing used peripheral blood, collected before any cancer treatment. The receptors were sampled from a male donor aged 60 or over with stage I lung adenocarcinoma. CDR3s include the opening cysteine and the closing phenylalanine or tryptophan. Each record gives: clone size, D gene, J gene, V gene, CDR3 protein, CDR3 DNA. A D gene is named only where the DNA matches it firmly. For some rows the clone size is stated as once, few or many, or as a class when expanded; others skip it.

NA | NA | TRBJ1-2 | TRBV2 | CASSEQQGYGYTF | TGTGCCAGCAGTGAACAACAGGGCTATGGCTACACCTTC
NA | NA | TRBJ2-1 | TRBV20-1 | CSARDPQVF | TGCAGTGCTAGAGATCCTCAGGTCTTC
NA | NA | TRBJ1-1 | TRBV28 | CATQSGNALWTEAFF | TGTGCCACTCAATCGGGGAACGCCCTATGGACTGAAGCTTTCTTT
NA | TRBD2 | TRBJ2-1 | TRBV23-1 | CASSQFGTSGRPYNEQFF | TGCGCCAGCAGTCAATTTGGGACTAGCGGGAGACCCTACAATGAGCAGTTCTTC
NA | NA | TRBJ2-7 | TRBV7-6 | CASSSFRGYEQYF | TGTGCCAGCAGCTCCTTCCGGGGCTACGAGCAGTACTTC
few | NA | TRBJ1-1 | TRBV2 | CATRVVFEAFF | TGTGCCACCAGAGTTGTATTCGAAGCTTTCTTT
few | NA | TRBJ2-3 | TRBV19 | CASSISGSDTQYF | TGTGCCAGTAGTATCTCTGGATCAGATACGCAGTATTTT
NA | TRBD2 | TRBJ2-1 | TRBV7-8 | CASSRTRGGGYNEQFF | TGTGCCAGCAGCCGGACTCGTGGGGGGGGCTACAATGAGCAGTTCTTC
NA | TRBD2 | TRBJ2-7 | TRBV28 | CASRGTSGRPYEQYF | TGTGCCAGCAGGGGAACTAGCGGGAGACCCTACGAGCAGTACTTC
NA | NA | TRBJ2-5 | TRBV30 | CAWSTTETQYF | TGTGCCTGGAGTACTACAGAGACCCAGTACTTC
NA | TRBD2 | TRBJ2-7 | TRBV6-1 | CASSEASGSSYEQYF | TGTGCCAGCAGTGAAGCTAGCGGGAGCTCCTACGAGCAGTACTTC
few | TRBD1 | TRBJ2-1 | TRBV29-1 | CSVTGTGGRQFF | TGCAGCGTGACCGGGACAGGGGGACGGCAGTTCTTC
NA | NA | TRBJ2-7 | TRBV5-1 | CASSLGPKSSYEQYF | TGCGCCAGCAGCTTGGGGCCAAAGAGCTCCTACGAGCAGTACTTC
NA | TRBD1 | TRBJ2-7 | TRBV5-1 | CASSLGGQEFYEQYF | TGCGCCAGCAGCTTGGGGGGACAGGAATTCTACGAGCAGTACTTC
NA | NA | TRBJ1-2 | TRBV28 | CASSLSRAGYTF | TGTGCCAGCAGTTTGTCCCGGGCGGGCTACACCTTC
NA | TRBD1 | TRBJ2-7 | TRBV2 | CASQPGQGQSEQYF | TGTGCCAGTCAACCGGGACAGGGACAGAGTGAGCAGTACTTC
NA | TRBD1 | TRBJ1-2 | TRBV7-6 | CASSPEETGGYGYTF | TGTGCCAGCAGCCCCGAAGAGACAGGGGGATATGGCTACACCTTC
NA | NA | TRBJ2-3 | TRBV20-1 | CSASVADTQYF | TGCAGTGCTAGTGTGGCAGATACGCAGTATTTT
NA | TRBD1 | TRBJ2-2 | TRBV7-8 | CASSNPGQPTGELFF | TGTGCCAGCAGCAACCCGGGACAGCCAACCGGGGAGCTGTTTTTT
few | NA | TRBJ1-5 | TRBV11-2 | CASKRGPGQPQHF | TGTGCCAGCAAACGGGGGCCGGGTCAGCCCCAGCATTTT
NA | NA | TRBJ1-5 | TRBV28 | CASSFAKSGNQPQHF | TGTGCCAGCAGTTTTGCCAAAAGTGGCAATCAGCCCCAGCATTTT
NA | NA | TRBJ1-4 | TRBV28 | CASSLLADGEKLFF | TGTGCCAGCAGTTTACTCGCAGATGGGGAAAAACTGTTTTTT
NA | NA | TRBJ2-7 | TRBV2 | CASSEPSDYEQYF | TGTGCCAGCAGTGAACCGTCTGACTACGAGCAGTACTTC
once | NA | TRBJ2-5 | TRBV7-8 | CASSLETGVWETQYF | TGTGCCAGCAGCTTAGAGACAGGCGTATGGGAGACCCAGTACTTC
NA | TRBD2 | TRBJ2-7 | TRBV5-1 | CASRGTSGPYEQYF | TGCGCCAGCAGAGGGACTAGCGGTCCCTACGAGCAGTACTTC
NA | NA | TRBJ2-1 | TRBV28 | CASRDTRDNEQFF | TGTGCCAGCAGAGACACACGAGACAATGAGCAGTTCTTC
NA | NA | TRBJ2-5 | TRBV7-8 | CASSFAAGETQYF | TGTGCCAGCAGCTTCGCCGCCGGGGAGACCCAGTACTTC